The 21 T cell receptor beta chains below were found in one sample sequenced in a study of T cells after yellow fever vaccination. TCRdb re-derived calls from the 5' RACE reads in MiXCR, one entry per CDR3 protein. The sample contains over 85,000 distinct CDR3 sequences, 8.9% of which appear only once. Sequences were derived from CD8+ T cells not binding an NS4B(214-222) dextramer, sorted from PBMCs, sampled around 14 days after the first yellow fever vaccination. The receptors were gathered from a man between 18 and 29 years old who received the YFV17D yellow fever vaccine.

In this sample, this clonotype turned up a few times. V usage is TRBV20-1 and J usage is TRBJ2-7; the D gene is possibly TRBD2 (6 bases). CDR1 is DFQATT, CDR2 SNEGSKA, per germline (reference sequence). Between the trimmed V and J ends, which lost 5 bases and 4 bases, there was a span of 12 bases. CDR3 size: 12 residues. CDR3 region: CSAGGLSYEQYV. As DNA, the CDR3 is TGCAGTGCTGGGGGACTTTCGTACGAGCAGTACGTC.

The V call is TRBV5-4, the J call TRBJ1-2; D may be TRBD1 (5 bases). V lost 0 bases to trimming and J lost 6 bases, with 9 bases between them. The CDR3 runs 13 residues. Germline values: CDR1 SGHNT, CDR2 YYREEE (reference sequence). The CDR3: CASSLETANGYTF. CDR3 DNA: TGTGCCAGCAGCTTGGAGACAGCTAATGGCTACACCTTC.

Remarks on this clonotype: An end of the junction differs from the germline gene, which may be a read error. This chain's CDR3 is CACSIGARGGAHYNEQFF. The CDR3 DNA reads TGTGCCTGTAGTATAGGGGCTCGGGGGGGGGCCCATTACAATGAGCAGTTCTTC. The chain uses TRBV19 and TRBJ2-1, with TRBD2 identical over 8 bases. The germline V gene encodes CDR1 LNHDA and CDR2 SQIVND (reference sequence). The CDR3 is made up of 18 amino acids. Full variable domain (remainder filled in from reference TRBV19 and TRBJ2-1): DGGITQSPKYLFRKEGQNVTLSCEQNLNHDAMYWYRQDPGQGLRLIYYSQIVNDFQKGDIAEGYSVSREKKESFPLTVTSAQKNPTAFYLCACSIGARGGAHYNEQFFGPGTRLTVL.

This rearrangement joins TRBV10-2 to TRBJ2-5; no clear D gene. Germline CDR1 reads WSHSY; CDR2 reads SAAADI. The V gene lost 2 bases and the J gene lost 7 bases, with 11 bases spanning the gap. The CDR3 is 13 residues long. CDR3 nucleotides: TGCGCCAGCAGTGAGGGTGGCGGCGGGACCCAGTACTTC. Amino acid sequence: CASSEGGGGTQYF.

This clonotype was seen a few times. The V gene is TRBV4-1, the J gene TRBJ2-7, with D perhaps TRBD2 (6 bases). CDR1 MGHRA and CDR2 YSYEKL come from the germline V gene. The CDR3 is 13 amino acids. Trimming removed 7 bases from V and 7 bases from J, with 17 bases in between. CDR3 in DNA: TGCGCCAGCACCACGGGACTGGGAGGAGAGCAGTACTTC. Encoded protein: CASTTGLGGEQYF.

This chain connects TRBV7-2 to TRBJ2-5; a possible D gene is TRBD1 (6 bases). The CDR3 totals 16 residues. Germline V gives CDR1 SGHTA, CDR2 FQGNSA. Between the trimmed V and J ends, which lost 4 bases and 1 base, there was a span of 16 bases. In nucleotides, the CDR3 is TGTGCCAGCAGCTCCGTGGACAGTCTTAGCCAAGAGACCCAGTACTTC. Protein sequence: CASSSVDSLSQETQYF.

The rearrangement uses TRBV29-1 and TRBJ2-5, with D perhaps being TRBD1 or TRBD2 (6 bases each). Germline CDR1 SQVTM, CDR2 ANQGSEA. V shed 6 bases and J shed 2 bases, with 13 bases lying between them. This CDR3 region has 13 residues. The CDR3 region has the DNA TGCAGCGTCGATGGGGGGCAACAAGAGACCCAGTACTTC. It encodes CSVDGGQQETQYF.

The chain links TRBV6-5 to TRBJ1-4, with no clear D. Germline V CDR1 and CDR2: MNHEY, SVGAGI. The V end was cut by 5 bases, the J end by 1 base, with 11 bases between. CDR3 length: 15 amino acids. The CDR3 coding sequence is TGTGCCAGCAGTCACGGCCCCAGAACTAATGAAAAACTGTTTTTT. This encodes CASSHGPRTNEKLFF.

This clonotype appeared many times. J is TRBJ2-7 and V is TRBV28, with D perhaps matching TRBD2 (6 bases). Trimming stripped 7 bases from V and 1 base from J, with 17 bases between. The CDR3 covers 15 residues. Germline CDR1 is MDHEN and CDR2 is SYDVKM. The CDR3 loop is CASTPEEGPSYEQYV. In DNA form, the CDR3 reads TGTGCCAGCACCCCTGAGGAGGGACCGTCCTACGAGCAGTACGTC.

This chain connects TRBV12-3 or TRBV12-4 to TRBJ2-5; 7 bases line up with TRBD1. This CDR3 comprises 15 residues. The trim removed 4 bases at V and 0 bases at J, leaving 5 bases unmatched. The CDR3 coding sequence is TGTGCCAGCAGTTACAGGGGAAGGTACCAAGAGACCCAGTACTTC. The encoded protein is CASSYRGRYQETQYF.

This clonotype has more than one count but fewer than ten. The chain has TRBV27 and TRBJ2-7; the match to TRBD1 covers 8 bases. In germline, CDR1 is MNHEY, CDR2 SMNVEV (reference sequence). The CDR3 runs to 12 residues. V trimming: 8 bases; J trimming: 4 bases; junction bases outside the gene matches: 4. The CDR3 DNA reads TGTGCCAGCGGATACAGGGGGTACGAGCAGTACGTC. Translating it yields CASGYRGYEQYV.

There are a few counts of this clonotype. The chain is built from TRBV4-1 and TRBJ2-7; tentative D call: TRBD1 (6 bases). This CDR3 region has 12 residues. Trimming took off 4 bases at V and 7 bases at J, with 11 bases between the two ends. Germline-derived CDR1 and CDR2 are MGHRA and YSYEKL. This CDR3 reads CASSPTGREQYF. Here the CDR3 DNA reads TGCGCCAGCAGCCCAACAGGGCGGGAGCAGTACTTC.

In this sample, this clonotype turned up many times. This chain connects TRBV12-3 or TRBV12-4 to TRBJ1-5, with TRBD1 as a possible D gene (5 bases). Deletions cut 7 bases from V and 2 bases from J, with 12 bases between. The CDR3 runs to 14 residues. CDR3 loop: CASISGGGNQPQHF. In nucleotides, the CDR3 is TGTGCCAGCATCTCGGGGGGTGGCAATCAGCCCCAGCATTTT.

The rearrangement joins TRBV20-1 to TRBJ2-2; 10 bases align to TRBD2. This CDR3 has 18 residues. Per the germline V gene, CDR1 is DFQATT and CDR2 is SNEGSKA (reference sequence). Trimming removed 1 base from V and 6 bases from J; junction bases left unmatched: 14. The CDR3 loop reads CSARGHGLAGVLAGELFF. CDR3 in DNA: TGCAGTGCTAGAGGCCATGGGCTAGCGGGGGTTCTGGCCGGGGAGCTGTTTTTT.

The chain carries TRBV12-3 or TRBV12-4 and TRBJ1-6, with D maybe TRBD1 (5 bases). V was pared by 7 bases and J by 6 bases, with 13 bases between. This CDR3 region has 14 residues. CDR3 nucleotides: TGTGCCAGCACGGACGGGGCCCTTAATTCACCCCTCCACTTT. Amino acids: CASTDGALNSPLHF.

The chain is built from TRBV6-1 and TRBJ2-3, with D possibly being TRBD1 (6 bases). V lost 11 bases and J 5 bases, leaving 20 bases between the germline ends. Per germline, CDR1 MNHNS and CDR2 SASEGT. The CDR3 runs 14 residues. The CDR3 DNA reads TGTGCCGTAGGTTCGACAGGAGCAAGAGATACGCAGTATTTT. Translation: CAVGSTGARDTQYF.

This rearrangement joins TRBV28 to TRBJ2-5; 13 bases are shared with TRBD2. Germline CDR1 is MDHEN and CDR2 is SYDVKM. The CDR3 length is 19 residues. The junction had 13 bases not matched to a gene; V was cut back by 1 base and J by 5 bases. CDR3: CASSLSPVRTSGGWETQYF. The DNA of the CDR3 is TGTGCCAGCAGTTTATCCCCCGTCCGGACTAGCGGGGGATGGGAGACCCAGTACTTC.

The chain links TRBV7-9 to TRBJ2-7, with D perhaps given as TRBD1 or TRBD2 (6 bases each). The V and J ends lost 5 bases and 1 base respectively, with 15 bases between them. Germline V gives CDR1 SEHNR, CDR2 FQNEAQ (reference sequence). The length of the CDR3 is 15 residues. The DNA of the CDR3 is TGTGCCAGCAGCCCTAGGCGGGACACTTCCTACGAGCAGTACTTC. Its translation is CASSPRRDTSYEQYF.

Ten or more counts support this clonotype. This chain joins TRBV7-2 and TRBJ2-1; D gene unclear. Per the germline V gene, CDR1 is SGHTA and CDR2 is FQGNSA. Trimming took 5 bases from V and 7 from J, leaving 12 bases between them. This CDR3 contains 13 residues. The CDR3 sequence is CASSPRLINEQFF. The DNA of the CDR3 is TGTGCCAGCAGCCCCCGGTTGATAAATGAGCAGTTCTTC.

The chain couples TRBV11-1 to TRBJ2-3, with TRBD1 as a possible D gene (6 bases). The ends were cut back, 1 base at V and 6 bases at J, with 14 bases in the middle. Germline values: CDR1 SGHAT, CDR2 FQDESV (reference sequence). The length of the CDR3 is 15 residues. The CDR3 loop is CASSLGGRGHDTQYF. CDR3 DNA: TGTGCCAGCAGCTTAGGGGGCAGGGGCCACGATACGCAGTATTTT. Combining the CDR3 with reference TRBV11-1 and TRBJ2-3 gives the whole variable domain EAEVAQSPRYKITEKSQAVAFWCDPISGHATLYWYRQILGQGPELLVQFQDESVVDDSQLPKDRFSAERLKGVDSTLKIQPAELGDSAMYLCASSLGGRGHDTQYFGPGTRLTVL.

CDR3 bases: TGTGCCAGCAGCTTCACCGGGACAACGCTGCCCGGCACAGATACGCAGTATTTT. Translating gives CASSFTGTTLPGTDTQYF. The rearrangement joins TRBV7-3 to TRBJ2-3; perhaps TRBD1 as D (6 bases). CDR1 is SGHTA and CDR2 is FQGTGA in the germline V gene. The V end lost 3 bases, the J end lost 1 base, and 20 bases lay between the germline ends. CDR3 length equals 18 residues. Full variable domain (outside the CDR3, taken from reference TRBV7-3 and TRBJ2-3): GAGVSQTPSNKVTEKGKYVELRCDPISGHTALYWYRQSLGQGPEFLIYFQGTGAADDSGLPNDRFFAVRPEGSVSTLKIQRTERGDSAVYLCASSFTGTTLPGTDTQYFGPGTRLTVL.